The 3 T cell receptor beta chains listed next were all sequenced from one sample in a study of OX40 agonist ivuxolimab in advanced cancers. Produced via immunoSEQ multiplex PCR; TCRdb's table is partial and in-frame only. The sample shows tens of thousands of clones, 90% of them seen only once. This specimen was CD4+ or CD8+ T cells sorted from blood, taken in a trial of the OX40 agonist ivuxolimab. These receptors all stem from an adult with an advanced solid tumor such as melanoma, head and neck, liver or kidney cancer.

The V gene is TRBV6-1, the J gene TRBJ2-5, with 8 positions matching TRBD2. The end of the DNA fits TRBJ2-7 better, so the J call may be wrong. The V gene's germline CDR1 is MNHNS and CDR2 SASEGT. CDR3 length: 14 amino acids. The CDR3 DNA is TGTGCCAGCAGGGCGGGAGGTACAATCTACGAGCAGTACTTC. Protein sequence: CASRAGGTIYEQYF.

The rearrangement joins TRBV11-2 to TRBJ2-1; D is uncertain. The length of the CDR3 is 16 residues. V dropped 1 base and J dropped 0 bases, with 10 bases sitting between them. CDR1 is SGHAT and CDR2 is FQNNGV in the germline V gene. The CDR3 is CASSLVIGGSYNEQFF. The CDR3 bases are TGTGCCAGCAGCTTAGTAATCGGTGGCTCCTACAATGAGCAGTTCTTC. The full variable domain, completed using reference TRBV11-2 and TRBJ2-1, is EAGVAQSPRYKIIEKRQSVAFWCNPISGHATLYWYQQILGQGPKLLIQFQNNGVVDDSQLPKDRFSAERLKGVDSTLKIQPAKLEDSAVYLCASSLVIGGSYNEQFFGPGTRLTVL.

The chain uses TRBV6-4 and TRBJ2-3, with 10 bases identical to TRBD2. The CDR3 is made up of 16 amino acids. V shed 2 bases, J shed 1 base, and the junction held 3 bases outside the gene matches. Germline CDR1 reads MRHNA; CDR2 reads SNTAGT. CDR3 residues: CASSDVSGGGTDTQYF. CDR3 sequence (DNA): TGTGCCAGCAGTGACGTGAGCGGGGGGGGCACAGATACGCAGTATTTT.